This TCR beta chain was obtained from a study of molecular identifiers for immune sequencing clone quantification. V was trimmed by 6 bases and J by 2 bases, leaving 15 bases between them. CDR3 length: 15 residues. TCRdb reprocessed the PCR reads via MiXCR and lists one record per CDR3 protein. Of a few hundred thousand distinct CDR3 sequences listed, about 22% are singletons. The receptor's source is a human donor in good health. Some libraries in this study had Jurkat cell RNA spiked in. The V and J genes are TRBV12-3 or TRBV12-4 and TRBJ2-3, with D possibly called TRBD1 or TRBD2 (5 bases each). The sample taken for sequencing was naive CD8+ T cells from blood, with Jurkat cell RNA spiked in. The subset denotes: FACS-sorted CD8+CD4-CCR7+CD45RA+ naive T cells. CDR3 residues: CASSRLSGHTDTQYF. The CDR3 DNA is TGTGCCAGCAGCCGTCTAAGCGGACACACAGATACGCAGTATTTT.